Listed below are T cell receptor beta chains from one sample, sequenced in a study of control samples from healthy donors and cancer patients. Profiling relied on immunoSEQ multiplex PCR, and the TCRdb table lists in-frame clones only, not all of them. The table lists 65,000 to 75,000 clones, roughly nine tenths of them singletons. The sequenced sample consisted of blood. The receptors come from a woman in her forties or fifties in good health. Each CDR3 is given with its conserved first and last residue. A D gene is named only where the DNA matches it firmly. Some rows mark clone size as missing; the rest say once, few, many or name a class of expanded clone.

clone_size	v_call	j_call	d_call	cdr3_nt	cdr3_aa
.	TRBV9	TRBJ2-7	.	TGTGCCAGCAGCCCCCAGGGCTACGAGCAGTACTTC	CASSPQGYEQYF
.	TRBV10-1	TRBJ2-3	TRBD1	TGCGCCAGCGCGGGACAGGGGGCAGGAGATACGCAGTATTTT	CASAGQGAGDTQYF
.	TRBV4-1	TRBJ1-1	.	TGCGCCAGCAGCCAATTGTGGTTGGAGAACACTGAAGCTTTCTTT	CASSQLWLENTEAFF
.	TRBV28	TRBJ1-6	.	TGTGCCAGCAGTGGGAGCCAGTATGCGAATTCACCCCTCCACTTT	CASSGSQYANSPLHF
.	TRBV7-8	TRBJ2-2	.	TGTGCCGGGCTTTCCGACACCGGGGAGCTGTTTTTT	CAGLSDTGELFF
.	TRBV18	TRBJ2-7	.	TGTGCCAGCTCACCCGATGCGTTTAGAGCGGATCAATACTTC	CASSPDAFRADQYF
once	TRBV5-6	TRBJ2-6	.	TGTGCCAGCAGCTCCCTGGTAACTGCTGGGGCCAACGTCCTGACTTTC	CASSSLVTAGANVLTF
.	TRBV6-5	TRBJ2-3	.	TGTGCCAGCAGTTACGGCATAGCGTCTAGCACAGATACGCAGTATTTT	CASSYGIASSTDTQYF
.	TRBV11-2	TRBJ2-3	.	TGTGCCAGCAGCTTAGTCCCTAGCGGCACAGATACGCAGTATTTT	CASSLVPSGTDTQYF
.	TRBV6-1	TRBJ1-2	.	TGTGCCAGCAGTGAAGCCGGGAGCCGTTATGGCTACACCTTC	CASSEAGSRYGYTF
.	TRBV30	TRBJ1-1	.	TGTGCCTGGAGGGCTGGAAACACTGAAGCTTTCTTT	CAWRAGNTEAFF
.	TRBV4-1	TRBJ2-7	TRBD2	TGCGCCAGCAGCCAAGAGTTGGCTAGCGGGGCCTACGAGCAGTACTTC	CASSQELASGAYEQYF
.	TRBV5-1	TRBJ2-1	TRBD1	TGCGCCAGCAGCCGGGGGGACGTGGGGACAGGGGTTTTTGCGGGATCCTACAATGAGCAGTTCTTC	CASSRGDVGTGVFAGSYNEQFF
.	TRBV19	TRBJ2-7	.	TGTGCCAGTAGTATTTCTCCAGGCTCCTACGAGCAGTACTTC	CASSISPGSYEQYF
.	TRBV3-1/TRBV3-2	TRBJ1-4	.	TGTGCCAGCAGCCAAGATTCGACAGCAACTAATGAAAAACTGTTTTTT	CASSQDSTATNEKLFF
.	TRBV4-1	TRBJ2-6	.	TGCGCCAGCAGCCAAGAGGGGTTCGGGGGATATACGTCCTCTGGGGCCAACGTCCTGACTTTC	CASSQEGFGGYTSSGANVLTF
few	TRBV5-6	TRBJ2-1	TRBD2	TGTGCCAGCAGCTACCGAACTAGCGGGAGGATGAATGAGCAGTTCTTC	CASSYRTSGRMNEQFF
once	TRBV9	TRBJ1-5	.	TGTGCCAGCAGCGTAGCTATCGGTCAGCCCCAGCATTTT	CASSVAIGQPQHF
.	TRBV6-5	TRBJ2-3	.	TGTGCCAGCAGTTACTCAGTACAGCATGCGCAGTATTTT	CASSYSVQHAQYF
.	TRBV12-3/TRBV12-4	TRBJ2-3	TRBD1	TGTGCCAGCAGTTTACAGGGGGCAGATACGCAGTATTTT	CASSLQGADTQYF
.	TRBV7-2	TRBJ1-5	.	TGTGCCAGCAGCGTCCGGGATAGCAATCAGCCCCAGCATTTT	CASSVRDSNQPQHF
.	TRBV3-1/TRBV3-2	TRBJ2-3	.	TGTGCCAGCAGCCAAGACACAGATACGCAGTATTTT	CASSQDTDTQYF
.	TRBV5-1	TRBJ2-1	TRBD2	TGCGCCAGCAGCCCTAGGACTAGCGGTTATGAGCAGTTCTTC	CASSPRTSGYEQFF
once	TRBV2	TRBJ2-7	TRBD2	TGTGCCACCGACGGGACTAGCAATCTCGAGCAGTACTTC	CATDGTSNLEQYF
.	TRBV7-3	TRBJ1-6	.	TGTGCCAGCAGCTTTCTCGGACCGAATAATTCACCCCTCCACTTT	CASSFLGPNNSPLHF
.	TRBV19	TRBJ2-7	TRBD2	TGTGCCAGTAGTGTGGGCGGGAGGTTTGACGTGCGGAACGAGCAGTACTTC	CASSVGGRFDVRNEQYF
.	TRBV19	TRBJ1-5	TRBD1	TGTGCCAGTAGCACTCGGGACAGGGGGCCGAATCAGCCCCAGCATTTT	CASSTRDRGPNQPQHF
.	TRBV4-1	TRBJ2-2	TRBD2	TGCGCCAGCAGCCAAGTAGCGGGAGGGCGCACCGGGGAGCTGTTTTTT	CASSQVAGGRTGELFF
.	TRBV28	TRBJ1-6	TRBD1	TGTGCCAGCACCACGGCCGGGACAGGGTCCTCCTATAATTCACCCCTCCACTTT	CASTTAGTGSSYNSPLHF
.	TRBV19	TRBJ2-1	TRBD1	TGTGCCAGTAGTCCGGGACAGGAATTCTACAATGAGCAGTTCTTC	CASSPGQEFYNEQFF
.	TRBV7-2	TRBJ2-1	TRBD2	TGTGCCAGCAGCATTACCGGGACTAGCGTTCATGAGCAGTTCTTC	CASSITGTSVHEQFF
.	TRBV30	TRBJ2-3	.	TGTGCAGGGACCCTCAGCGGAGATACGCAGTATTTT	CAGTLSGDTQYF
.	TRBV9	TRBJ1-4	TRBD1	TGTGCCAGCAGCCAGACAGACAGGGGTGCTAATGAAAAACTGTTTTTT	CASSQTDRGANEKLFF
once	TRBV28	TRBJ2-1	.	TGTGCCAGCATAAGCTCCTACAATGAGCAGTTCTTC	CASISSYNEQFF
once	TRBV19	TRBJ1-2	TRBD1	TGTGCCATACGGGACAGGGGGTCGCCGAACTATGGCTACACCTTC	CAIRDRGSPNYGYTF
.	TRBV5-8	TRBJ1-4	TRBD1	TGTGCCAGCAGCTTGGGGACAGGGGTTCCTAATGAAAAACTGTTTTTT	CASSLGTGVPNEKLFF
.	TRBV6-5	TRBJ1-2	.	TGTGCCAGCAAAGCCGACAGCTATGGCTACACCTTC	CASKADSYGYTF
.	TRBV5-1	TRBJ2-2	TRBD2	TGCGCCAGCAGCTTGTCCGGACTAGTTTATACCGGGGAGCTGTTTTTT	CASSLSGLVYTGELFF
.	TRBV15	TRBJ2-7	TRBD1	TGTGCCACCAGCGACCCCCGGGCAGGGGGAACGTACGAGCAGTACTTC	CATSDPRAGGTYEQYF
once	TRBV7-9	TRBJ1-2	TRBD1	TGTGCCAGCAGCTTACCGGACAGGGGCAATGGCTACACCTTC	CASSLPDRGNGYTF
.	TRBV28	TRBJ1-1	.	TGTGCCAGCGGTATGTGGGCCCTCATGAACACTGAAGCTTTCTTT	CASGMWALMNTEAFF
few	TRBV2	TRBJ2-5	TRBD2	TGTGCCAGCAGTGATTGGGGGGGAGGGCAGACCCAGTACTTC	CASSDWGGGQTQYF
.	TRBV20-1	TRBJ2-7	.	TGCAGTGTGGGGTTGGTGGGCGAGCAGTACTTC	CSVGLVGEQYF
.	TRBV9	TRBJ2-3	.	TGTGCCAGCAGCCCTACGGGACAAAGCACAGATACGCAGTATTTT	CASSPTGQSTDTQYF
.	TRBV2	TRBJ1-2	TRBD1	TGTGCCAGCAGTGAAGCGGCACAGGGGGCGAACTATGGCTACACCTTC	CASSEAAQGANYGYTF